This section outlines one T cell receptor (beta chain) sequence together with its context. Its specific antigen is unknown. Per-base qualities were not stored, and no clone one base away is much larger. In Seattle, one collaborating source enrolled patients while the infection was active and tracked those patients longitudinally over the course of disease. Collaborating institutions collected whole blood in K2EDTA tubes following their own protocols. For TCRbeta analysis, collaborators shipped samples as frozen whole blood, isolated PBMCs, or DNA extracted from either of those sample types. This sample is part of a study of blood T cell repertoires in COVID-19 (dated by TCRdb to 2020 to 2022). Context from the whole study: Collaborator samples came from the United States, Italy and Spain and covered acute and convalescent phases of COVID-19. The prospective study material was composed of cDNA or gDNA derived from T cells, B-cell-depleted T cells, or PBMCs. Deeply sampled blood TCRbeta repertoires from subjects exposed to, actively infected with, or recovered from COVID-19 were included in the dataset. The repertoires were made available in a free public database intended to serve as a resource for research on the immune response to SARS-CoV-2. The samples were drawn from the first 160 participants of the ongoing ImmuneRACE study and from over 950 subjects provided by 6 global collaborators. Nearly every sample came with metadata listing a de-identified subject ID, COVID-19 status, age in years and sex. Where available, HLA class I and class II types were obtained from metadata supplied by the sample provider rather than from assay-based typing.

TCRbeta CDR3 regions were amplified from genomic DNA by means of the immunoSEQ Assay, a bias-controlled multiplex PCR. The study's own analysis went as follows. The number of nucleated cells in each sample was estimated by amplification of reference gene primers within the assay. To quantify the absolute abundance of each unique TCRbeta CDR3 rearrangement, sequence reads were collapsed and filtered. For each sample, productive Simpson clonality was calculated as the square root of Simpson's diversity index across productive rearrangements. In its TCRdb copy, this immuneACCESS table keeps in-frame sequences only and misses some clones. Where compared with another copy, unresolved V genes explain less than half of these, and the others have no known cause. The D gene and trimming were derived from the DNA, and the V and J assignments and clone size from that table. The sample profile shows approximately 270,000 clones; approximately 84% of them were found once. The ten biggest clones cover roughly 14% of the sample.

CDR1 and CDR2 were assigned from the germline V gene (reference sequence) as DFQATT and SNEGSKA. From the cysteine through the phenylalanine, the CDR3 covers 14 amino acids. Kept here is only the CDR3 DNA, which spans 42 bases and is read in frame from base 1. Trimming takes 3 bases from V and 0 bases from J, and the germline ends sit 10 bases apart. What the work shows at the level of the full study, not this receptor alone: How much clinical and demographic metadata was included differed by source and by participant, and the metadata was provided uncurated.

Rearrangement joined TRBV20-1 to TRBJ2-3, with no D gene named confidently. Material for sequencing was peripheral blood. This clonotype was obtained from a person between 70 and 80 years old with COVID-19, enrolled during active disease. At the DNA level, the sequence is TGCAGTGCTAGTCCGCGTCGAAGCACAGATACGCAGTATTTT. The resulting protein is CSASPRRSTDTQYF.